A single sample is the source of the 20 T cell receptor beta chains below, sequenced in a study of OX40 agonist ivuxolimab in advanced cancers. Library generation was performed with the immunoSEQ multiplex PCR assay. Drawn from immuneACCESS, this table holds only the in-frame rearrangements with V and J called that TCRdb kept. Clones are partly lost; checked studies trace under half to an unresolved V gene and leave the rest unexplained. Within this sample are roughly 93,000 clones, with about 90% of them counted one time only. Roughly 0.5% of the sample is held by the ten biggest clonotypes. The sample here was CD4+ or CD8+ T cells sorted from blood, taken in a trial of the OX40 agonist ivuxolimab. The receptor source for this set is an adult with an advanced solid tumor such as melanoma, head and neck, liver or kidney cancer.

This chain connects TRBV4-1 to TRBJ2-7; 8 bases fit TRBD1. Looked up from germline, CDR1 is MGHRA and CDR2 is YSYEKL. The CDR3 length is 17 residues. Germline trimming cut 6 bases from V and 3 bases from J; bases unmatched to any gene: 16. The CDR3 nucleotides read TGCGCCAGCAGTCTCGGAGGGACGCGACAGGGGATCTACGAGCAGTACTTC. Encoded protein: CASSLGGTRQGIYEQYF.

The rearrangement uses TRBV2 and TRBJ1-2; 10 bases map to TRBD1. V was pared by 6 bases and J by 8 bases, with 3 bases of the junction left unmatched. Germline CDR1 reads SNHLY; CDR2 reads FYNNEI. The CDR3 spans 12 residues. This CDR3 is CASSPTGGGYTF. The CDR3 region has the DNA TGTGCCAGCAGCCCGACAGGGGGCGGCTACACCTTC.

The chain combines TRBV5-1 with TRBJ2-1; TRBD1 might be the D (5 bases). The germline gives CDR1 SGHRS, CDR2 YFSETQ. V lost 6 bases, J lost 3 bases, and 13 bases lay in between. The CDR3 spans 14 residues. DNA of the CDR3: TGCGCCAGCACTCGGCAGGGTAACTACAATGAGCAGTTCTTC. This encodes CASTRQGNYNEQFF.

CDR3 region: CASSSVSNTGELFF. DNA of the CDR3: TGTGCCAGCAGCTCAGTCTCGAACACCGGGGAGCTGTTTTTT. V usage is TRBV11-2 and J usage is TRBJ2-2; D ambiguous. Germline V lookup: CDR1 SGHAT, CDR2 FQNNGV. The CDR3 has 14 residues. The V and J ends lost 4 bases and 0 bases respectively, with 6 bases between them. Looking up the rest from reference TRBV11-2 and TRBJ2-2 gives the full variable domain: EAGVAQSPRYKIIEKRQSVAFWCNPISGHATLYWYQQILGQGPKLLIQFQNNGVVDDSQLPKDRFSAERLKGVDSTLKIQPAKLEDSAVYLCASSSVSNTGELFFGEGSRLTVL.

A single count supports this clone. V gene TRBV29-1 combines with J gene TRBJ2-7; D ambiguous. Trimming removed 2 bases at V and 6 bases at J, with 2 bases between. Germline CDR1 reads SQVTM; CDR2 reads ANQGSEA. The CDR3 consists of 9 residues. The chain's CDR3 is CSVEREQYF. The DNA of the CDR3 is TGCAGCGTTGAACGCGAGCAGTACTTC.

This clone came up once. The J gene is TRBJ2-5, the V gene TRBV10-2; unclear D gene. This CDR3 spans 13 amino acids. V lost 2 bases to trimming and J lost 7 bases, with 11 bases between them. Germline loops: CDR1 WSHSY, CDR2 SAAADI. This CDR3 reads CASSEVLEGTQYF. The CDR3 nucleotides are TGCGCCAGCAGTGAGGTGCTAGAAGGGACCCAGTACTTC.

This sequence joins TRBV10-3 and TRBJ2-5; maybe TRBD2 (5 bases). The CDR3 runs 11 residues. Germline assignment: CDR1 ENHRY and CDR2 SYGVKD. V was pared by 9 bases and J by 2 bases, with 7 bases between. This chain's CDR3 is CAIREQETQYF. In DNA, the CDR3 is TGTGCCATACGGGAACAAGAGACCCAGTACTTC.

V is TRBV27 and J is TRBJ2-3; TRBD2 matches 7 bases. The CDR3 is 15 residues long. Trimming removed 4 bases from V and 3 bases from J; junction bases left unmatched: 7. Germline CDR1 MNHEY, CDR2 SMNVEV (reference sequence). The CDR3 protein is CASSSRGVETDTQYF. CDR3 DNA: TGTGCCAGCAGTTCCCGGGGGGTCGAGACAGATACGCAGTATTTT.

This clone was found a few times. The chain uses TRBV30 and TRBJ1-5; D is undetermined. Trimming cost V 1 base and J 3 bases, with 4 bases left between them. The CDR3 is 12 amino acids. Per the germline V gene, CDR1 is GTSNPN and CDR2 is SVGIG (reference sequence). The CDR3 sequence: CAWSGVNQPQHF. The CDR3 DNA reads TGTGCCTGGAGTGGGGTCAATCAGCCCCAGCATTTT. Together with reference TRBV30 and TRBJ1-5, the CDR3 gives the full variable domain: SQTIHQWPATLVQPVGSPLSLECTVEGTSNPNLYWYRQAAGRGLQLLFYSVGIGQISSEVPQNLSASRPQDRQFILSSKKLLLSDSGFYLCAWSGVNQPQHFGDGTRLSIL.

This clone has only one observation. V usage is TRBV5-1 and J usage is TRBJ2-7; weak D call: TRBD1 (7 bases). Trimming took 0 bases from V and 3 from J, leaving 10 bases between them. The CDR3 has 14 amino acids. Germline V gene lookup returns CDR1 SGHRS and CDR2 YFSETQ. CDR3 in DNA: TGCGCCAGCAGCTTGGTTCAGGGGGGCTACGAGCAGTACTTC. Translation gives CASSLVQGGYEQYF.

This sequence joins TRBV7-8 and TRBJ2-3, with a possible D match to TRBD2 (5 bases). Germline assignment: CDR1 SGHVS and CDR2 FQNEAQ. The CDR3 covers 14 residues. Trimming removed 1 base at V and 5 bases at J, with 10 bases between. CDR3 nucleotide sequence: TGTGCCAGCAGCTTAGATAGCGCCCGAGATACGCAGTATTTT. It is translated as CASSLDSARDTQYF.

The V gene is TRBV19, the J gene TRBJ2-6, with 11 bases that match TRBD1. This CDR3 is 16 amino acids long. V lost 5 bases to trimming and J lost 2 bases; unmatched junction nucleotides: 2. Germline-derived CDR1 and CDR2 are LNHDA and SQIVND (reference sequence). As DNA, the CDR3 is TGTGCCAGTAGTGAGGGACAGGGGGCTGGGGCCAACGTCCTGACTTTC. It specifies CASSEGQGAGANVLTF.

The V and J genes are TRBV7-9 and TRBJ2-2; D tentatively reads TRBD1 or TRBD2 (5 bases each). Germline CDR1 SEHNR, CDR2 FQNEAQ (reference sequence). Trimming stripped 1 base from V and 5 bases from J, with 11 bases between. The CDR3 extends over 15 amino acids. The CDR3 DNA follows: TGTGCCAGCAGCTTAGACGGGACCCCAACCGGGGAGCTGTTTTTT. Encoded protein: CASSLDGTPTGELFF.

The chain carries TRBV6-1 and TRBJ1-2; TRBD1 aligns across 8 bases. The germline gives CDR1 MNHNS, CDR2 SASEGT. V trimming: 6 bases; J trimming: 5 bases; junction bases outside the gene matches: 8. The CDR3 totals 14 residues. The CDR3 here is CASRTGGNVYGYTF. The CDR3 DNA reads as TGTGCCAGCAGAACAGGGGGGAATGTTTATGGCTACACCTTC.

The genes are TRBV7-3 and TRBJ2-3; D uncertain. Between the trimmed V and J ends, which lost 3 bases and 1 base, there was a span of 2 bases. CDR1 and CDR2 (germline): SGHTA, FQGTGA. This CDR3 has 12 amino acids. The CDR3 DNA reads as TGTGCCAGCAGCTTGGGCACAGATACGCAGTATTTT. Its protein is CASSLGTDTQYF.

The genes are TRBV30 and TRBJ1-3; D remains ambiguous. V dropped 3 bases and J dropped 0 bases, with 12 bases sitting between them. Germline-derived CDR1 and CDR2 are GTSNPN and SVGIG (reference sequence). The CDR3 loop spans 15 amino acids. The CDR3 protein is CAWRLYNSSGNTIYF. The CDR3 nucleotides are TGTGCCTGGAGGCTCTACAACAGCTCTGGAAACACCATATATTTT.

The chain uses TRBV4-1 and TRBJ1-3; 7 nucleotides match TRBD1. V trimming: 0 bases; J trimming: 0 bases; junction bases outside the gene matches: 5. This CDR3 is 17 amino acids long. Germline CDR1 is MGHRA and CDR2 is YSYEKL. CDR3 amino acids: CASSQDGTESSGNTIYF. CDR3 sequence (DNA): TGCGCCAGCAGCCAAGATGGGACAGAGAGCTCTGGAAACACCATATATTTT.

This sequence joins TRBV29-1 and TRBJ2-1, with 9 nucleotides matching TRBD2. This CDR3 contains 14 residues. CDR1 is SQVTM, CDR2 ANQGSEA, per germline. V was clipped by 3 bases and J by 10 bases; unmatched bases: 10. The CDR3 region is CSVDGVAGVDEQFF. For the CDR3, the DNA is TGCAGCGTTGACGGAGTAGCGGGAGTTGACGAGCAGTTCTTC.

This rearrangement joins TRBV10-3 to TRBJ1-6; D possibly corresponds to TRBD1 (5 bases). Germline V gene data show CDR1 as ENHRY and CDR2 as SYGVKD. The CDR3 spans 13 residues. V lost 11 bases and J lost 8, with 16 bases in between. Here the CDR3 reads CASNGGVYSPLHF. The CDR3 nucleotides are TGTGCCTCAAACGGAGGGGTATATTCACCCCTCCACTTT.

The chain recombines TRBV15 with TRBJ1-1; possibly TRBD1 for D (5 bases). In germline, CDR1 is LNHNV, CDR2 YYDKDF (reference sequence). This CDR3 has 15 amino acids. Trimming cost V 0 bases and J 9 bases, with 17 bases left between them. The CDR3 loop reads CATSRDGSRATQAFF. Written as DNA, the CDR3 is TGTGCCACCAGCAGAGATGGTTCCAGGGCTACTCAAGCTTTCTTT.